This entry describes one T cell receptor beta chain. Its target is not known. This entry is derived from a study of CD8 T cells in ankylosing spondylitis. Unmatched junction bases numbered 4, after V lost 6 bases and J lost 4 bases. Germline CDR1 reads MNHNS; CDR2 reads SASEGT. CDR3 length: 14 residues. TCRdb independently ran MiXCR on the 5' RACE reads; one entry per CDR3 protein. The repertoire includes hundreds of thousands of distinct CDR3 sequences, approximately 12% of them detected once, and under 0.6% sits in the top ten. Study conclusions and caveats: Seemingly distinctive of ankylosing spondylitis blood was a TCR beta motif formed by eight highly homologous variants.

This clonotype originated in a male donor with ankylosing spondylitis. The chain combines TRBV6-1 with TRBJ2-3; 10 bases fit TRBD2. The sample consisted of blood, either unsorted or a sorted T cell fraction (not recorded which). Here the CDR3 reads CASSRSGGADTQYF. The CDR3 nucleotides are TGTGCCAGCAGCCGAAGCGGGGGGGCAGATACGCAGTATTTT.